These T cell receptor beta chains were read from a single sample in a study of T-cell memory formation after mild COVID-19. TCRdb reanalysed the 5' RACE reads using MiXCR and keeps one entry per CDR3 protein. The table records about 27,000 distinct CDR3 sequences, about 16% of them present only once. Sequenced material: PBMCs or a T cell subset sorted from them (not recorded which). Receptors were obtained from an adult who had mild COVID-19 (a few samples of this study predate the infection). Cell type and time point are not known. Each CDR3 is given with its conserved first and last residue. A D gene is named only where the DNA matches it firmly.

V	D	CDR3
TRBV20-1	.	CSARVTGMSSYNSPLHF
TRBV6-5	.	CASSYAAGELFF
TRBV7-7	.	CASSLGLGDEQFF
TRBV30	TRBD2	CAWSMASGRSDTQYF
TRBV6-5	.	CASSPDSSNSPLHF
TRBV29-1	.	CSVVGDEQFF
TRBV7-2	TRBD2	CASSRTSGLSSTDTQYF
TRBV5-4	TRBD1	CASSMGQHTYEQYF
TRBV12-3/TRBV12-4	.	CASSPGGNTEAFF
TRBV6-2/TRBV6-3	.	CASSPGRSNQPQHF
TRBV21-1	.	CASFKSRQVPRTTSGGPKNIQYF
TRBV5-1	.	CASSLQQGIYEQYF
TRBV29-1	.	CSGGGTTNEQFF
TRBV5-6	.	CASSYTGSREKLFF
TRBV11-2	.	CASSTLRGEQFF